These 17 T cell receptor beta chains came from one sample sequenced in a study of blood T cell repertoires in COVID-19. Libraries were prepared by immunoSEQ multiplex PCR; TCRdb keeps only in-frame clonotypes and omits some of them. Found here are 400,000 or so clones, about 89% of them singletons; the top ten hold roughly 1.5%. Sequenced material: peripheral blood. The receptors here all came from a woman in her 40s with COVID-19, enrolled during active disease.

This clone was seen a handful of times. The V call is TRBV7-9, the J call TRBJ2-7, with D possibly matching TRBD2 (6 bases). V dropped 5 bases and J dropped 3 bases, with 14 bases sitting between them. Per germline, CDR1 SEHNR and CDR2 FQNEAQ (reference sequence). This CDR3 is built from 14 residues. The CDR3 DNA follows: TGTGCCAGCAGCATAAGTACTAGCCACTACGAGCAGTACTTC. Amino acid sequence: CASSISTSHYEQYF.

The chain joins TRBV24-1 to TRBJ1-3, with a weak D call TRBD1 (6 bases). V gave up 4 bases and J gave up 2 bases, with 11 bases separating them. This CDR3 region has 15 residues. From germline, CDR1 is KGHDR and CDR2 SFDVKD. The CDR3 sequence: CATSDPRGAGNTIYF. CDR3 nucleotide sequence: TGTGCCACCAGTGACCCCAGGGGAGCTGGAAACACCATATATTTT.

The rearrangement links TRBV10-3 to TRBJ2-7; 8 bases are a match to TRBD1. Germline CDR1 reads ENHRY; CDR2 reads SYGVKD. The V gene end was trimmed by 4 bases and the J gene end by 5 bases; junction bases not matched to a gene: 4. CDR3 length: 13 amino acids. CDR3 DNA sequence: TGTGCCATCAGTGGACAGGGGTGGGACGAGCAGTACTTC. The encoded protein is CAISGQGWDEQYF.

The rearrangement links TRBV6-6 to TRBJ1-3; a weak D match, TRBD1 (6 bases). CDR1 is MNHNY and CDR2 is SVGAGI in the germline V gene (reference sequence). With 8 bases removed from V and 9 bases from J, the gap between germline ends came to 14 bases. The CDR3 has 12 amino acids. The DNA for the CDR3 is TGTGCCAGCTGCCCTGGGGGGGCCACCATATATTTT. This translates into CASCPGGATIYF.

The V call is TRBV6-4, the J call TRBJ1-2; 10 positions match TRBD1. The CDR3 extends over 13 amino acids. Unmatched junction bases numbered 4, after V lost 6 bases and J lost 6 bases. The germline CDR1 and CDR2 sequences are MRHNA and SNTAGT. CDR3 amino acids: CASRDGTGDGYTF. CDR3 coding DNA: TGTGCCAGCAGAGACGGGACAGGGGATGGCTACACCTTC.

V is TRBV20-1 and J is TRBJ1-5; D is ambiguous. The CDR3 has 11 amino acids. The V gene's germline CDR1 is DFQATT and CDR2 SNEGSKA (reference sequence). Trimming shortened V by 4 bases and J by 6 bases, and 7 bases separated the two germline ends. The CDR3 region is CSATGSQPQHF. CDR3 in DNA: TGCAGTGCTACGGGTAGTCAGCCCCAGCATTTT.

V and J are TRBV19 and TRBJ2-1; maybe TRBD1 (6 bases). The CDR3 totals 15 residues. Trimming removed 1 base at V and 1 base at J, with 8 bases between. From germline, CDR1 is LNHDA and CDR2 SQIVND (reference sequence). The DNA of the CDR3 is TGTGCCAGTAGTATAGTTACAGGGTCCTACAATGAGCAGTTCTTC. It specifies CASSIVTGSYNEQFF. The entire variable domain, with the rest obtained from reference TRBV19 and TRBJ2-1, is as follows: DGGITQSPKYLFRKEGQNVTLSCEQNLNHDAMYWYRQDPGQGLRLIYYSQIVNDFQKGDIAEGYSVSREKKESFPLTVTSAQKNPTAFYLCASSIVTGSYNEQFFGPGTRLTVL.

The J gene is TRBJ1-2, the V gene TRBV7-8, with TRBD1 matching over 7 bases. Trimming took 4 bases from V and 4 from J; bases not matched to a gene: 3. This CDR3 contains 13 residues. Germline V gene lookup returns CDR1 SGHVS and CDR2 FQNEAQ. The CDR3 nucleotides are TGTGCCAGCAGCTCACAGGGGATCTATGGCTACACCTTC. This sequence encodes CASSSQGIYGYTF.

The chain employs TRBV19 and TRBJ2-3; TRBD2 is a possible D gene (5 bases). The CDR3 totals 16 residues. Trimming took off 5 bases at V and 5 bases at J, with 20 bases between the two ends. Germline lookup yields CDR1 LNHDA and CDR2 SQIVND (reference sequence). As DNA, the CDR3 is TGTGCCAGTAGTCCGAGGACTGCCGGGGTGGGAGATACGCAGTATTTT. Translation: CASSPRTAGVGDTQYF.

J is TRBJ1-1 and V is TRBV5-1, with D hard to call. There are 13 residues in the CDR3. Trimming stripped 7 bases from V and 1 base from J, with 11 bases between. In germline, CDR1 is SGHRS, CDR2 YFSETQ. The CDR3 nucleotides read TGCGCCAGCGGAGATGCGACGAACACTGAAGCTTTCTTT. This gives the protein CASGDATNTEAFF.

V gene TRBV15 combines with J gene TRBJ2-1; TRBD1 aligns across 11 bases. V was pared by 5 bases and J by 4 bases, with 1 base of the junction left unmatched. This CDR3 region has 14 residues. Germline values: CDR1 LNHNV, CDR2 YYDKDF (reference sequence). CDR3 sequence reads: CATSRDRGYNEQFF. CDR3 nucleotide sequence: TGTGCCACCAGCCGGGACAGGGGGTACAATGAGCAGTTCTTC.

The chain uses TRBV19 and TRBJ1-6, with a tentative D call TRBD1 (5 bases). CDR3 length: 15 amino acids. Germline loops: CDR1 LNHDA, CDR2 SQIVND (reference sequence). Trimming took off 7 bases at V and 4 bases at J, with 14 bases between the two ends. The CDR3 sequence: CASMLGQAYNSPLHF. For the CDR3, the DNA is TGTGCCAGTATGCTGGGGCAGGCTTATAATTCACCCCTCCACTTT.

About this clone: Other DNA sequences of this sample code for an identical CDR3. This chain connects TRBV7-2 to TRBJ1-2; 9 bases are a match to TRBD1. The CDR3 is 13 amino acids. Trimming at V came to 1 base and at J to 7 bases, leaving 1 base not matched to a gene. The germline gives CDR1 SGHTA, CDR2 FQGNSA. The CDR3 region has the DNA TGTGCCAGCAGCTTAGGGACAGGGGTTGGCTACACCTTC. Translating it yields CASSLGTGVGYTF.

The chain recombines TRBV4-1 with TRBJ2-7; 7 nucleotides agree with TRBD1. The CDR3 extends over 20 amino acids. CDR1 is MGHRA and CDR2 is YSYEKL in the germline V gene. The trim removed 0 bases at V and 0 bases at J, leaving 17 bases unmatched. As DNA, the CDR3 is TGCGCCAGCAGCCAAGAGCGCATAAGACTTGGGACAGCCAACTCCTACGAGCAGTACTTC. This gives the protein CASSQERIRLGTANSYEQYF.

V is TRBV4-1 and J is TRBJ2-1, with 7 bases identical to TRBD2. V lost 4 bases, J lost 4 bases, and 7 bases stayed unmatched. Germline CDR1 reads MGHRA; CDR2 reads YSYEKL. This CDR3 comprises 15 residues. This CDR3 reads CASSLTASGYNEQFF. DNA for the CDR3: TGCGCCAGCAGCCTCACGGCTAGCGGATACAATGAGCAGTTCTTC.

V usage is TRBV5-1 and J usage is TRBJ1-1; 8 positions match TRBD1. V dropped 7 bases and J dropped 1; count of bases not matched to a gene: 9. The germline V gene encodes CDR1 SGHRS and CDR2 YFSETQ. This CDR3 is built from 15 residues. The CDR3 spells CASDSTGQGNTEAFF. The CDR3 DNA sequence: TGCGCCAGCGATTCCACCGGACAGGGGAACACTGAAGCTTTCTTT.

The chain employs TRBV4-1 and TRBJ2-2, with D possibly matching TRBD1 (6 bases). Deletions cut 6 bases from V and 6 bases from J, with 11 bases between. The CDR3 is 13 residues long. CDR1 is MGHRA, CDR2 YSYEKL, per germline. The CDR3 coding sequence is TGCGCCAGCAGTCACAGGGCCGCCGGGGAGCTGTTTTTT. Its translation is CASSHRAAGELFF.